This entry lists 18 T cell receptor beta chains sequenced from one sample in a study of naive and memory T cell subsets. Regarding the study as a whole: Naive repertoires, especially CD8, held a few larger clonotypes, possibly memory cells re-expressing CD45RA.

The beta constant-region primer was an equimolar mix of two oligonucleotides covering TRBC1 and TRBC2. Four rounds of PCR amplified the ligated cDNA using nested alpha and beta constant-region primers plus SP2. Each CDR3 protein gets one entry after TCRdb re-called the UMI-ligation and nested PCR reads with MiXCR. The repertoire holds roughly 140,000 distinct CDR3 sequences, with about a fifth as singletons. Antigen specificity for these receptors is unknown. Sequenced material: naive CD8+ T cells from blood. The receptors were sampled from a human donor in good health.

The gene calls are TRBV15 and TRBJ2-2; D possibly uses TRBD1 or TRBD2 (5 bases each). The CDR3 totals 16 residues. Trimming cost V 8 bases and J 3 bases, with 19 bases left between them. CDR1 is LNHNV, CDR2 YYDKDF, per germline (reference sequence). This CDR3 reads CATGGGGQRDTGELFF. In nucleotides, the CDR3 is TGTGCCACCGGAGGTGGGGGTCAGAGGGACACCGGGGAGCTGTTTTTT.

V and J are TRBV20-1 and TRBJ2-7; D is uncertain. Germline lookup yields CDR1 DFQATT and CDR2 SNEGSKA (reference sequence). CDR3 length equals 13 residues. V lost 1 base, J lost 3 bases, and 10 bases lay in between. The CDR3 here is CSARGSRDYEQYF. CDR3 sequence (DNA): TGCAGTGCTAGAGGATCCCGAGACTACGAGCAGTACTTC.

The table lists this clonotype with many counts. The rearrangement joins TRBV20-1 to TRBJ1-1; 7 bases map to TRBD1. V lost 5 bases and J lost 0; bases outside the gene matches: 6. CDR3 length equals 14 residues. Germline-derived CDR1 and CDR2 are DFQATT and SNEGSKA (reference sequence). CDR3 region: CSAQETGMNTEAFF. The CDR3, as DNA: TGCAGTGCTCAGGAGACAGGGATGAACACTGAAGCTTTCTTT.

This clonotype was seen a few times. This chain joins TRBV28 and TRBJ1-5; D is uncertain. The ends were cut back, 4 bases at V and 7 bases at J, with 8 bases in the middle. Germline V gene sequence: CDR1 MDHEN, CDR2 SYDVKM. This CDR3 has 12 residues. The CDR3 spells CASSSGWQPQHF. CDR3 nucleotides: TGTGCCAGCAGTTCTGGGTGGCAGCCCCAGCATTTT.

The chain is built from TRBV28 and TRBJ2-1; no definite D call. In germline, CDR1 is MDHEN, CDR2 SYDVKM. The V and J ends lost 2 bases and 10 bases respectively, with 15 bases between them. The CDR3 sequence is 14 residues long. This CDR3 reads CASSLIDLGLEQFF. CDR3 nucleotides: TGTGCCAGCAGTTTAATTGATTTGGGCCTAGAGCAGTTCTTC.

This rearrangement joins TRBV7-8 to TRBJ2-3, with unresolved D. The germline CDR1 and CDR2 sequences are SGHVS and FQNEAQ. V gave up 7 bases and J gave up 6 bases, with 17 bases separating them. The CDR3 length is 14 residues. The CDR3 bases are TGTGCCAGCAACCTCCCCGGAGAGGTGGATACGCAGTATTTT. Translating gives CASNLPGEVDTQYF.

The genes are TRBV29-1 and TRBJ2-7; 11 positions match TRBD2. The CDR3 totals 15 residues. The ends lost 5 bases at V and 6 bases at J; junction bases unmatched: 12. The V gene's germline CDR1 is SQVTM and CDR2 ANQGSEA. CDR3 loop: CSVPLAGESITEQYF. CDR3 coding DNA: TGCAGCGTTCCACTAGCGGGAGAGTCGATCACCGAGCAGTACTTC.

The sample holds many counts of this clonotype. The CDR3 region is CASSFQGLALNNEQFF. The CDR3 DNA follows: TGTGCCAGCAGTTTCCAGGGACTAGCCTTAAACAATGAGCAGTTCTTC. V and J are TRBV28 and TRBJ2-1, with TRBD2 matching over 9 bases. The CDR3 extends over 16 amino acids. From germline, CDR1 is MDHEN and CDR2 SYDVKM. J gave up 5 bases and V 3 bases, and 8 bases lay outside the gene matches.

This clonotype was found many times. The rearrangement links TRBV12-3 or TRBV12-4 to TRBJ2-2; D not resolved. This CDR3 has 11 residues. V was shortened by 4 bases and J by 7 bases, with 4 bases between the two germline ends. CDR3 region: CASSSVGELFF. For the CDR3, the DNA is TGTGCCAGCAGTTCGGTCGGGGAGCTGTTTTTT.

The genes are TRBV11-2 and TRBJ2-7, with TRBD2 matching over 7 bases. CDR1 and CDR2 from the germline V gene are SGHAT and FQNNGV. The CDR3 contains 16 residues. Trimming cost V 2 bases and J 1 base; bases outside gene matches: 8. In DNA, the CDR3 is TGTGCCAGCAGCTTAAATTGGGAGGGGATTTCCTACGAGCAGTACTTC. Amino acid sequence: CASSLNWEGISYEQYF. Filled out from reference TRBV11-2 and TRBJ2-7, the complete variable domain reads EAGVAQSPRYKIIEKRQSVAFWCNPISGHATLYWYQQILGQGPKLLIQFQNNGVVDDSQLPKDRFSAERLKGVDSTLKIQPAKLEDSAVYLCASSLNWEGISYEQYFGPGTRLTVT.

This clonotype was counted only a few times. The rearrangement joins TRBV11-2 to TRBJ2-7; 8 bases map to TRBD1. The V segment lost 3 bases and the J segment 3 bases; nucleotides outside the gene matches: 10. The CDR3 spans 16 residues. Germline CDR1 SGHAT, CDR2 FQNNGV. The CDR3 DNA is TGTGCCAGCAGCTTTCCCCGCGGGACAGGAGTCTACGAGCAGTACTTC. It encodes CASSFPRGTGVYEQYF.

The rearrangement links TRBV2 to TRBJ1-4, with 10 bases fitting TRBD1. The germline gives CDR1 SNHLY, CDR2 FYNNEI. The CDR3 loop spans 15 amino acids. V trimming: 1 base; J trimming: 8 bases; junction bases outside the gene matches: 4. The DNA of the CDR3 is TGTGCCAGCAGTGAAGTTGGGACAGGGGACGAAAAACTGTTTTTT. Protein product: CASSEVGTGDEKLFF. The full variable domain, rest sourced from reference TRBV2 and TRBJ1-4, is EPEVTQTPSHQVTQMGQEVILRCVPISNHLYFYWYRQILGQKVEFLVSFYNNEISEKSEIFDDQFSVERPDGSNFTLKIRSTKLEDSAMYFCASSEVGTGDEKLFFGSGTQLSVL.

The chain is built from TRBV18 and TRBJ2-7; D uncertain. V was cut by 2 bases and J by 5 bases, with 19 bases left in between. CDR1 is KGHSH and CDR2 is LQKENI in the germline V gene. There are 16 residues in the CDR3. CDR3 sequence reads: CASSPANSRSLHEQYF. Written as DNA, the CDR3 is TGTGCCAGCTCACCAGCCAATAGCAGGAGCCTCCACGAGCAGTACTTC. Based on the CDR3 plus reference TRBV18 and TRBJ2-7, the full variable domain is NAGVMQNPRHLVRRRGQEARLRCSPMKGHSHVYWYRQLPEEGLKFMVYLQKENIIDESGMPKERFSAEFPKEGPSILRIQQVVRGDSAAYFCASSPANSRSLHEQYFGPGTRLTVT.

The V gene is TRBV27, the J gene TRBJ2-1, with TRBD1 as a possible D gene (6 bases). The CDR3 loop spans 14 amino acids. Germline CDR1 MNHEY, CDR2 SMNVEV (reference sequence). Trimming took off 3 bases at V and 7 bases at J, with 13 bases between the two ends. This CDR3 reads CASSFQGLTNEQFF. CDR3 nucleotide sequence: TGTGCCAGCAGTTTTCAGGGGTTGACGAATGAGCAGTTCTTC.

As concerns this clonotype: A read error may produce the germline difference seen at one junction end. The chain has TRBV5-1 and TRBJ2-5; D tentatively fits TRBD1 or TRBD2 (5 bases each). This CDR3 is built from 15 residues. The germline V gene has CDR1 SGHRS and CDR2 YFSETQ. In nucleotides, the CDR3 is TGCGCCAGCAGCTTGTCGGGGACCGGCCAAGGGACCCAGTACTTC. Translation gives CASSLSGTGQGTQYF.

The V call is TRBV28, the J call TRBJ2-1; D remains unclear. Looked up from germline, CDR1 is MDHEN and CDR2 is SYDVKM. This CDR3 region has 17 residues. V lost 3 bases to trimming and J lost 0 bases, with 15 bases between them. As DNA, the CDR3 is TGTGCCAGCAGTTTCCCCCTGGACGGAAGCTCCTACAATGAGCAGTTCTTC. Translated: CASSFPLDGSSYNEQFF.

CDR3 nucleotides: TGTGCCAGCAGTTCGACATTCGACCTTAATCAGCCCCAGCATTTT. The encoded protein is CASSSTFDLNQPQHF. This chain joins TRBV27 and TRBJ1-5, with D hard to call. CDR1 MNHEY and CDR2 SMNVEV come from the germline V gene (reference sequence). V lost 4 bases, J lost 4 bases, and 14 bases lay in between. The CDR3 has 15 residues.

The CDR3 nucleotides read TGTGCCAGCAGTTTTAGGCACCACGAAGCTTTCTTT. It translates to CASSFRHHEAFF. The J gene is TRBJ1-1, the V gene TRBV12-3 or TRBV12-4; D uncertain. V lost 3 bases and J lost 8, with 10 bases in between. The CDR3 sequence is 12 residues long.